This T cell receptor beta chain derives from a study of cytomegalovirus exposure and HLA in healthy donors. Study-wide context: Earlier results showed 90 million to 130 million unique TCR beta sequences derived from approximately 180 million T cells.

In this sample, this clone turned up a few times. The study ran its PCR with 60 Vbeta and 13 Jbeta primers. Original data processing: Tens of millions of unique TCR beta chains, some 9.9 million shared, were counted in a later analysis. Measured with immunoSEQ multiplex PCR; TCRdb has only the in-frame clones, and not every one. That table is the source of V, J and clone size, and D and trimming were worked out from the DNA. The sample carries 150,000 to 200,000 clones, 75% to 90% recorded once. The CDR3 runs to 16 residues. The V gene lost 0 bases and the J gene lost 4 bases, with 16 bases spanning the gap. Germline values: CDR1 SGHDT, CDR2 YYEEEE.

Sequencing was carried out using PBMCs. This sequence was found in a girl aged 10 to 17 in good health and CMV-seropositive. The chain employs TRBV5-6 and TRBJ2-5, with a possible D match to TRBD1 (7 bases). The DNA of the CDR3 is TGTGCCAGCAGCTTGGCGTCAGGGGGGCCAGGAGAGACCCAGTACTTC. As protein: CASSLASGGPGETQYF.